The 2 T cell receptor beta chains given below trace back to one sample, sequenced in a study of Ad26.COV2.S vaccination and SARS-CoV-2 variants. The treatment: around 19 received Ad26.COV2.S at low or high dose, single or two shots; 5 received placebo; per-sample allocation not given. Following the first vaccine or placebo injection, samples were taken on day 63. Clones were read by immunoSEQ multiplex PCR, and TCRdb kept only the in-frame ones, dropping some. The sample shows 300,000 to 350,000 clones, around 89% of them seen only once. The specimen comprised peripheral blood, sampled in a trial of Ad26.COV2.S vaccine versus placebo. These receptors were obtained from a person aged 18-65 years who received the Ad26.COV2.S COVID-19 vaccine or a placebo.

The sample holds a few counts of this clone. The chain joins TRBV4-1 to TRBJ2-3, with unresolved D. Germline V gene data show CDR1 as MGHRA and CDR2 as YSYEKL. The germline V and J ends were trimmed by 1 base and 6 bases, with 5 bases remaining between them. This CDR3 has 12 amino acids. DNA for the CDR3: TGCGCCAGCAGCCAAGTATTGGATACGCAGTATTTT. It yields the protein CASSQVLDTQYF.

This chain uses TRBV6-6 with TRBJ1-4; no firm D call. The germline CDR1 and CDR2 sequences are MNHNY and SVGAGI (reference sequence). The ends were cut back, 0 bases at V and 5 bases at J, with 4 bases in the middle. CDR3 length: 13 amino acids. CDR3 DNA: TGTGCCAGCAGTTACTCCCCGAATGAAAAACTGTTTTTT. Encoded protein: CASSYSPNEKLFF.